This is a list of T cell receptor beta chains from one sample in a study of blood T cell repertoires in COVID-19. The method was immunoSEQ multiplex PCR; TCRdb's version includes in-frame clones alone and lacks a portion of them. The sample lists over 45,000 clones; more than 75% were seen once. What was sequenced was peripheral blood. Receptors were obtained from a man aged 50 to 60 with active COVID-19. Each CDR3 is given with its conserved first and last residue. The order of the fields is V gene, D gene, clone size, J gene, CDR3 DNA, CDR3 protein. A D gene is named only where the DNA matches it firmly. Part of the rows lack a size; the others show once, few, many or a class for expanded clones.

TRBV6-6	TRBD1	-	TRBJ1-4	TGTGCCAGCAGTTATGGTCAGGGGGCAGGGGGTGAAAAACTGTTTTTT	CASSYGQGAGGEKLFF
TRBV5-1	-	-	TRBJ1-1	TGCGCCAGCAGCTTGCTTTTCGAGGTCGGGGTCTTGAACACTGAAGCTTTCTTT	CASSLLFEVGVLNTEAFF
TRBV4-2	-	-	TRBJ1-5	TGTGCCAGCAGCCAGACAGAAACAAGCAATCAGCCCCAGCATTTT	CASSQTETSNQPQHF
TRBV30	-	-	TRBJ2-7	TGTGCCTGGGCCCAACGACAGGCGATGCCTGTCGAGCAGTACTTC	CAWAQRQAMPVEQYF
TRBV9	TRBD1	-	TRBJ1-1	TGTGCCAGCAGCTTCGGACAGGGGGAAGGGGAAGCTTTCTTT	CASSFGQGEGEAFF
TRBV5-5	TRBD1	-	TRBJ2-3	TGTGCCAGCAGCCCTTGGGACAGAGGCACAGATACGCAGTATTTT	CASSPWDRGTDTQYF
TRBV4-2	TRBD2	few	TRBJ2-5	TGTGCCAGCAGCCATCTGGGCGGGGGAGTGCAAGAGACCCAGTACTTC	CASSHLGGGVQETQYF
TRBV4-2	-	-	TRBJ1-2	TGTGCCAGCAGCCAAGATCATGGTGTGAGCGGCTACACCTTC	CASSQDHGVSGYTF
TRBV12-5	-	-	TRBJ2-5	TGTGCTAGTACCCCCCCTCGGGGGTGGTTAGAGACCCAGTACTTC	CASTPPRGWLETQYF
TRBV24-1	TRBD2	once	TRBJ2-7	TGTGCCACCAGTGATTCCCTAGCGGGAGTCCCCTACGAGCAGTACTTC	CATSDSLAGVPYEQYF
TRBV6-5	TRBD1	-	TRBJ1-2	TGTGCCAGCAGGACAGGGGGCCTTGGCTACACCTTC	CASRTGGLGYTF
TRBV29-1	TRBD2	-	TRBJ2-1	TGCAGCGTTGAGGCAGGGAGGGTTGAGCAGTTCTTC	CSVEAGRVEQFF
TRBV15	TRBD2	-	TRBJ2-5	TGTGCCACCAGCAGATCGGCGGGAGGATTGGAGACCCAGTACTTC	CATSRSAGGLETQYF
TRBV5-1	TRBD2	-	TRBJ2-2	TGCGCCAGCAGCTTGGGCAGTAGCGGGTTCAACACCGGGGAGCTGTTTTTT	CASSLGSSGFNTGELFF
TRBV11-2	-	-	TRBJ2-1	TGTGCCAGCAGCATCGTCCCGGGGGAGCAGTTCTTC	CASSIVPGEQFF
TRBV14	TRBD2	-	TRBJ2-3	TGTGCCAGCAGCTCCTGGACTAGCGGGCATAGCACAGATACGCAGTATTTT	CASSSWTSGHSTDTQYF
TRBV10-3	-	-	TRBJ2-7	TGTGCCATCAGAAGACAGGCTGGCTCCTACGAGCAGTACTTC	CAIRRQAGSYEQYF
TRBV9	TRBD1	-	TRBJ2-2	TGTGCCAGCAGCGTAGGGGACAGCCGTTTCACCGGGGAGCTGTTTTTT	CASSVGDSRFTGELFF
TRBV15	-	few	TRBJ1-3	TGTGCCACCAGCAGAGATCTCCCGTCTCTCTCTGGAAACACCATATATTTT	CATSRDLPSLSGNTIYF
TRBV11-1	-	-	TRBJ2-3	TGTGCCAGCGGGCCGACTAGTGGAACAGATACGCAGTATTTT	CASGPTSGTDTQYF
TRBV7-8	-	-	TRBJ2-7	TGTGCCAGCAGCTTAGCCGGGACTCCCTACGAGCAGTACTTC	CASSLAGTPYEQYF
TRBV9	TRBD1	-	TRBJ2-7	TGTGCCAGCAGCGTAGGGGGGACAGGGTACTACGAGCAGTACTTC	CASSVGGTGYYEQYF
TRBV10-3	-	-	TRBJ2-5	TGTGCCATCTCCCCCCGCGCGGGGGCGGGGGAGACCCAGTACTTC	CAISPRAGAGETQYF
TRBV4-3	TRBD2	-	TRBJ2-7	TGCGCCAGCAGCCAACGACTAGCGGATCACGGGAACGAGCAGTACTTC	CASSQRLADHGNEQYF
TRBV10-3	-	-	TRBJ2-3	TGTGCCATCAGCGCAGGGTTGAGCACAGATACGCAGTATTTT	CAISAGLSTDTQYF
TRBV29-1	TRBD1	-	TRBJ2-3	TGCAGCGTTGGACAGGGGGCGTCGGCTAGCACAGATACGCAGTATTTT	CSVGQGASASTDTQYF